The TCR beta chain described here comes from a study of T-cell memory formation after mild COVID-19. Study background: Clusters of TCRs were largely donor specific. Broader study findings: Mostly located in CM and EM were contracting CD4+ clones, with contracting CD8+ clones located in EMRA. A subset of responding clones appeared in pre-infection memory, suggesting cross-reactive memory joined.

Looked up from germline, CDR1 is LNHNV and CDR2 is YYDKDF (reference sequence). This CDR3 is built from 16 residues. Losses at the gene ends were 7 bases for V and 0 bases for J; bases not matched to a gene: 10. A few counts support this clonotype. Its target is not known. Barcoded TCR alpha and TCR beta cDNA libraries with UMIs came from 5'RACE using constant-segment primers. One entry per CDR3 protein, called by TCRdb with MiXCR from the 5' RACE reads. Altogether roughly 130,000 distinct CDR3 sequences are present, about 5.9% being singletons, with the ten largest covering about 2.2%. The chain recombines TRBV15 with TRBJ1-2; 8 bases match TRBD1. The sample comprised PBMCs or a T cell subset sorted from them (not recorded which). This TCR was recovered from an adult woman who had mild COVID-19 (a few samples of this study predate the infection). Cell type and time point are not known. The CDR3 nucleotides read TGTGCCACCACCCTTCCTTCCAGGGGGCCTAACTATGGCTACACCTTC. It yields the protein CATTLPSRGPNYGYTF.